A selection of T cell receptor beta chains follows, all from one sample in a study of blood T cell repertoires in COVID-19. Using immunoSEQ multiplex PCR, the repertoire was profiled, and TCRdb retains in-frame clones only, with some absent. This table holds 45,000 to 65,000 clones, approximately 82% found once. The sample consisted of peripheral blood. These receptors were taken from a man between 60 and 70 years old with acute or convalescent COVID-19. Both conserved end residues are trimmed from each CDR3. Clone size is not always given. Where it is, it says once, few, many or a class for expanded clones.

>NA|TRBV6-4|12|TRBJ2-7
ASSPTGGSYEQY
>NA|TRBV10-3|12|TRBJ2-1
ATHGSGGYNEQF
>NA|TRBV9|11|TRBJ1-2
ASSVGFRDGYT
>NA|TRBV11-2|9|TRBJ2-4
ASSSGLIQY
>NA|TRBV6-6|11|TRBJ2-7
ASTRQGGYEQY
>NA|TRBV4-2|11|TRBJ1-1
ASRGQLNTEAF
>NA|TRBV5-4|15|TRBJ1-5
ASSSGGGGILNQPQH
>NA|TRBV19|14|TRBJ2-2
ASRTSGGLFTGELF
>NA|TRBV6-6|13|TRBJ2-1
ASKSPRDRYNEQF
>NA|TRBV7-8|15|TRBJ1-1
ASIQRGTLGMNTEAF
>NA|TRBV4-1|14|TRBJ1-2
ASSQEGTGISYGYT
>NA|TRBV21-1|15|TRBJ1-4
ASSKAHKGATNEKLF
>NA|TRBV5-1|12|TRBJ1-2
ASTRSSPNDGYT
>once|TRBV7-2|15|TRBJ2-2
ASSLAVNRGYTGELF
>once|TRBV4-1|12|TRBJ1-5
ASSQGGQNQPQH
>NA|TRBV19|10|TRBJ1-2
ASSIGLLGYT
>NA|TRBV28|13|TRBJ1-3
ASSISGRAGNTIY
>NA|TRBV18|12|TRBJ1-2
ASSPTGLDYGYT
>NA|TRBV20-1|9|TRBJ2-3
SALEERSQY
>NA|TRBV29-1|12|TRBJ2-5
SVGGRGRRETQY
>NA|TRBV4-1|10|TRBJ1-5
ASSQDGGSQH
>NA|TRBV27|13|TRBJ1-2
ASSSGTGFAYGYT
>NA|TRBV5-1|14|TRBJ1-1
ASSRSQGGLDTEAF
>NA|TRBV27|15|TRBJ2-5
ASSSRTSGGRLETQY
>NA|TRBV23-1|12|TRBJ1-6
ASSGTGVNSPLH
>NA|TRBV2|12|TRBJ2-2
ASSEATGAGELF
>NA|TRBV27|17|TRBJ2-1
ASSLSGLAGANLYNEQF
>NA|TRBV18|13|TRBJ1-2
ASSPSQGALYGYT
>NA|TRBV30|12|TRBJ1-2
AWSVQTGGYGYT
>NA|TRBV5-1|13|TRBJ2-1
ASSFGLSSYNEQF
>NA|TRBV27|15|TRBJ1-6
ASSLSSARGSRSPLH
>once|TRBV10-3|13|TRBJ1-4
AISDTQGLGEKLF
>NA|TRBV9|11|TRBJ1-1
ASSVAWNTEAF
>NA|TRBV7-3|11|TRBJ2-7
ASRLTGGYEQY
>NA|TRBV30|13|TRBJ1-2
AWKHRDREGYGYT
>NA|TRBV24-1|13|TRBJ1-5
ATSDSGGIYQPQH
>NA|TRBV2|11|TRBJ2-5
ASKKGQQETQY
>NA|TRBV5-1|11|TRBJ2-7
ASGQGGAYEQY
>NA|TRBV6-5|11|TRBJ1-4
ATRGAGYEKLF
>NA|TRBV27|11|TRBJ2-7
ASRRGQAHEQY
>NA|TRBV30|12|TRBJ2-6
AWSEISGANVLT
>NA|TRBV19|16|TRBJ1-2
ASSRHRPGGEESYGYT
>NA|TRBV19|10|TRBJ1-2
ATEGPWTGYT
>NA|TRBV28|13|TRBJ2-7
ASRSRGGGFYEQY
>once|TRBV12-5|10|TRBJ1-6
AAGLENSPLH
>few|TRBV27|11|TRBJ2-1
ASSLNNYNEQF